These 14 T cell receptor beta chains came from one sample sequenced in a study of PD-1 blockade in classical Hodgkin lymphoma. Each and every patient relapsed after autologous stem cell transplantation, and patients got differing brentuximab vedotin exposure. TCRdb keeps only in-frame clones here, not all; method: immunoSEQ multiplex PCR. The sample includes more than 35,000 clones, around 88% seen only once; the top ten take approximately 7.6%. The sequencing here drew on peripheral blood mononuclear cells (PBMCs), taken before the second cycle of nivolumab. These receptors originate from a human donor with classical Hodgkin lymphoma.

V usage is TRBV27 and J usage is TRBJ2-1; a possible D gene is TRBD2 (5 bases). V was shortened by 3 bases and J by 7 bases, with 16 bases between the two germline ends. The CDR3 loop spans 15 amino acids. Germline V gene sequence: CDR1 MNHEY, CDR2 SMNVEV (reference sequence). CDR3 DNA: TGTGCCAGCAGTTTCTCAGGAGGCCGTCCTAATGAGCAGTTCTTC. Amino acids: CASSFSGGRPNEQFF.

The V and J genes are TRBV27 and TRBJ2-7; 8 bases are shared with TRBD2. The V gene's germline CDR1 is MNHEY and CDR2 SMNVEV (reference sequence). CDR3 size: 14 residues. The V segment lost 2 bases and the J segment 2 bases; nucleotides outside the gene matches: 2. The CDR3 DNA reads as TGTGCCAGCAGTTTAAAAGCGGGAGCCTACGAGCAGTACTTC. Translated, it gives CASSLKAGAYEQYF.

The chain employs TRBV7-9 and TRBJ1-1, with D perhaps matching TRBD1 (6 bases). Germline assignment: CDR1 SEHNR and CDR2 FQNEAQ (reference sequence). V shed 6 bases and J shed 6 bases, with 11 bases lying between them. This CDR3 spans 12 amino acids. CDR3 bases: TGTGCCAGCAGGTCCACAGGGCCTGAAGCTTTCTTT. Residues: CASRSTGPEAFF.

The rearrangement uses TRBV18 and TRBJ2-7; 7 bases line up with TRBD1. The CDR3 consists of 14 residues. CDR1 KGHSH and CDR2 LQKENI come from the germline V gene. With 3 bases clipped from V and 4 bases from J, the junction kept 6 bases outside the gene matches. This chain's CDR3 is CASSPGTVNYEQYF. The CDR3 coding sequence is TGTGCCAGCTCACCCGGGACAGTTAATTACGAGCAGTACTTC.

V and J are TRBV5-6 and TRBJ1-4; 8 positions match TRBD1. The V gene's germline CDR1 is SGHDT and CDR2 YYEEEE. Unmatched junction bases numbered 5, after V lost 4 bases and J lost 0 bases. This CDR3 has 16 residues. CDR3 bases: TGTGCCAGCAGCCGACAGGGGATAGCAACTAATGAAAAACTGTTTTTT. Its protein is CASSRQGIATNEKLFF.

Here the CDR3 DNA reads TGTGCCAGCAAGGTAGATTACTACGAGCAGTACTTC. It is translated as CASKVDYYEQYF. The V gene is TRBV6-6, the J gene TRBJ2-7; D is ambiguous. This CDR3 contains 12 residues. Germline values: CDR1 MNHNY, CDR2 SVGAGI (reference sequence). The germline V and J ends were trimmed by 7 bases and 3 bases, with 10 bases remaining between them.

This clone appeared a single time. V and J are TRBV5-6 and TRBJ1-2; 8 nucleotides match TRBD1. J lost 8 bases, V lost 3 bases, and 6 bases had no gene match. The CDR3 sequence is 13 residues long. CDR1 and CDR2 (germline): SGHDT, YYEEEE. CDR3 bases: TGTGCCAGCAGCTATGAAAGACAGGGGGGCTACACCTTC. Protein sequence: CASSYERQGGYTF.

The genes are TRBV6-5 and TRBJ1-1, with D hard to call. The germline gives CDR1 MNHEY, CDR2 SVGAGI. The CDR3 consists of 14 residues. Trimming took off 2 bases at V and 1 base at J, with 8 bases between the two ends. CDR3: CASSYRWENTEAFF. CDR3 bases: TGTGCCAGCAGTTACCGGTGGGAGAACACTGAAGCTTTCTTT.

V is TRBV19 and J is TRBJ2-1; 7 nucleotides agree with TRBD1. This CDR3 is built from 14 residues. The V gene end was trimmed by 3 bases and the J gene end by 3 bases; junction bases not matched to a gene: 2. CDR1 and CDR2 (germline): LNHDA, SQIVND (reference sequence). The CDR3 DNA is TGTGCCAGTAGTATCGGACAGGACTACAATGAGCAGTTCTTC. This encodes CASSIGQDYNEQFF.

The rearrangement joins TRBV25-1 to TRBJ1-1; no reliable D call. V lost 4 bases and J 7 bases, leaving 7 bases between the germline ends. The CDR3 consists of 11 residues. Germline lookup yields CDR1 MGHDK and CDR2 SYGVNS. CDR3 sequence: CASSVLGEAFF. The CDR3, as DNA: TGTGCCAGCAGTGTCCTAGGTGAAGCTTTCTTT.

This clone occurred a few times. J is TRBJ2-2 and V is TRBV4-1; possible D gene TRBD2, 6 bases. Looked up from germline, CDR1 is MGHRA and CDR2 is YSYEKL. V was pared by 0 bases and J by 4 bases, with 12 bases between. CDR3 size: 16 residues. The CDR3 is CASSQDRGWSTGELFF. The CDR3 nucleotides read TGCGCCAGCAGCCAAGACCGGGGGTGGAGCACCGGGGAGCTGTTTTTT.

The CDR3 spells CAISEDLAGAGVKNIQYF. Here the CDR3 DNA reads TGTGCCATCAGTGAGGACCTAGCGGGAGCGGGTGTCAAAAACATTCAGTACTTC. The V and J genes are TRBV10-3 and TRBJ2-4; 10 positions agree with TRBD2. The CDR3 spans 18 residues. V was clipped by 2 bases and J by 3 bases; unmatched bases: 10. Germline lookup yields CDR1 ENHRY and CDR2 SYGVKD.

This chain uses TRBV2 with TRBJ2-5; the match to TRBD1 covers 8 bases. V lost 7 bases and J lost 0; bases outside the gene matches: 7. CDR1 SNHLY and CDR2 FYNNEI come from the germline V gene. The length of the CDR3 is 15 residues. The CDR3 protein is CASMRGQAYQETQYF. CDR3 DNA: TGTGCCAGCATGAGGGGACAGGCGTACCAAGAGACCCAGTACTTC.

V gene TRBV7-3 combines with J gene TRBJ1-2; D uncertain. CDR3 size: 13 residues. The germline CDR1 and CDR2 sequences are SGHTA and FQGTGA. Deletions cut 5 bases from V and 6 bases from J, with 13 bases between. The CDR3 sequence: CASSLLGGDGYTF. CDR3 DNA sequence: TGTGCCAGCAGCCTCCTCGGTGGGGATGGCTACACCTTC.